This T cell receptor (beta chain) was captured by sequencing in a study of blood T cells in healthy people across ages. Each donor was a healthy Caucasian individual from Russia, aged roughly 6 to 90. CDR1 is SGHRS, CDR2 YFSETQ, per germline. CDR3 length: 13 amino acids. A second PCR, run for 7 to 11 cycles, used a sample-barcoded 5' primer plus a J-beta primer mix. Via MiXCR, TCRdb re-called the 5' RACE reads, giving one row per CDR3 protein. The table includes around 670,000 distinct CDR3 sequences, about 30% detected once. The chain links TRBV5-1 to TRBJ2-7; D is perhaps TRBD1 (5 bases). Near its end, the DNA agrees better with TRBJ2-5, so the J call may be wrong. This TCR derives from an elderly woman in good health. Sequencing used blood. CDR3 sequence: CASSLKGVETQYF. CDR3 in DNA: TGCGCCAGCAGCTTGAAAGGGGTTGAGACCCAGTACTTC.